The clone carrying this TCR beta chain was observed once. The antigen remains undetermined. Each patient relapsed following autologous stem cell transplantation, and prior brentuximab vedotin exposure differed. The data derive from a study of PD-1 blockade in classical Hodgkin lymphoma. Notes on the study in general: Nivolumab initiated under 1 year post-ASCT led to patient exclusion. Reports described newly diagnosed patients as having lower baseline TCR diversity than healthy donors.

V was shortened by 3 bases and J by 9 bases, with 12 bases between the two germline ends. CDR1 is DFQATT and CDR2 is SNEGSKA in the germline V gene (reference sequence). The CDR3 extends over 11 amino acids. Sequencing was performed with immunoSEQ multiplex PCR; in TCRdb, only in-frame clones are kept and a portion is missing. This table holds 25,000 to 30,000 clones, approximately 72% found once. The rearrangement links TRBV20-1 to TRBJ2-7; a possible D gene is TRBD2 (6 bases). Sample: peripheral blood mononuclear cells (PBMCs), taken before the second cycle of nivolumab. This receptor was identified in a human donor with classical Hodgkin lymphoma. In DNA form, the CDR3 reads TGCAGTGCTAGCGGCGGGACCTGGCAGTACTTC. This translates into CSASGGTWQYF.